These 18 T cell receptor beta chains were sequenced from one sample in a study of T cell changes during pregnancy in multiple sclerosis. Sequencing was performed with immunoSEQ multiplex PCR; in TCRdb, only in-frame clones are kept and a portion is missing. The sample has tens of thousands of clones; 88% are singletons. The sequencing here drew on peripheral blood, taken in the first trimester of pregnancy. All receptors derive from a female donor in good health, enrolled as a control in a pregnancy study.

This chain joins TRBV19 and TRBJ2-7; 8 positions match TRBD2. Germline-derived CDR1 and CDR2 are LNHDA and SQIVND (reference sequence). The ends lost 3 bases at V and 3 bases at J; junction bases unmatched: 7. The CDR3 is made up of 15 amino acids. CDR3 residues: CASSIRRGANYEQYF. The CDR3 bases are TGTGCCAGTAGTATCCGGCGGGGGGCGAACTACGAGCAGTACTTC.

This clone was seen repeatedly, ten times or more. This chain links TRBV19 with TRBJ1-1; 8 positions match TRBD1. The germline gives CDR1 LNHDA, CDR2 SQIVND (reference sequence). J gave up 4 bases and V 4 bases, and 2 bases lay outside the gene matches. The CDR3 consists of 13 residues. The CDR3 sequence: CASSTGQGTEAFF. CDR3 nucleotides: TGTGCCAGTAGTACAGGACAGGGCACTGAAGCTTTCTTT.

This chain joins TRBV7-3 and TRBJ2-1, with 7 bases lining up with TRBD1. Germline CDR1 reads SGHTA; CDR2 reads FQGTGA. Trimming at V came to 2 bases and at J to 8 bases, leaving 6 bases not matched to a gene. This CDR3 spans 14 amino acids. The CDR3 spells CASSLQTGNYEQFF. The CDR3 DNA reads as TGTGCCAGCAGCTTACAGACAGGGAATTATGAGCAGTTCTTC.

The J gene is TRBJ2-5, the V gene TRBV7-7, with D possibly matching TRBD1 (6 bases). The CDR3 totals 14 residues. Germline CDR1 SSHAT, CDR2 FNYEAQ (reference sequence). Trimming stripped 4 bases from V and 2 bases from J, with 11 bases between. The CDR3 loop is CASSYRVGQETQYF. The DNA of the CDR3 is TGTGCCAGCAGCTACAGGGTGGGGCAAGAGACCCAGTACTTC.

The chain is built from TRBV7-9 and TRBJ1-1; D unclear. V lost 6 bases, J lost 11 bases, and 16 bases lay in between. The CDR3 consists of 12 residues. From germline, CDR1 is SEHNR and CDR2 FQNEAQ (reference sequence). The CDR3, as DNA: TGTGCCAGCAGACCGGTGCGGTTGCAGGCTTTCTTT. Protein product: CASRPVRLQAFF. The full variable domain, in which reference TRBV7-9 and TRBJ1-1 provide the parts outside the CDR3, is DTGVSQNPRHKITKRGQNVTFRCDPISEHNRLYWYRQTLGQGPEFLTYFQNEAQLEKSRLLSDRFSAERPKGSFSTLEIQRTEQGDSAMYLCASRPVRLQAFFGQGTRLTVV.

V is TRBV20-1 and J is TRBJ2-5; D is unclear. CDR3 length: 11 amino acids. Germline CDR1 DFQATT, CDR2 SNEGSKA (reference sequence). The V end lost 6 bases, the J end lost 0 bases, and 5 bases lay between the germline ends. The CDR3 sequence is CSAQYQETQYF. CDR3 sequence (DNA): TGCAGTGCGCAGTACCAAGAGACCCAGTACTTC.

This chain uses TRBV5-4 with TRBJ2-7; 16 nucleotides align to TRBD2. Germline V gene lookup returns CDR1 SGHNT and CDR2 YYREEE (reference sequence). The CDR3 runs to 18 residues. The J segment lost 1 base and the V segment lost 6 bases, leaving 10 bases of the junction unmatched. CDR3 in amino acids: CASIPGLAGGLSSYEQYF. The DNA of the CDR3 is TGTGCCAGCATCCCGGGACTAGCGGGAGGGCTATCGTCCTACGAGCAGTACTTC.

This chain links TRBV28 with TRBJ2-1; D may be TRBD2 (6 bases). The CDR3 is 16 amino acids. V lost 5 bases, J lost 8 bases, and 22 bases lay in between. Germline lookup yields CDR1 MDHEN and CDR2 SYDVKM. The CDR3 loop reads CASSGLGGLLKDEQFF. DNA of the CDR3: TGTGCCAGCAGTGGCCTCGGGGGACTCCTTAAGGATGAGCAGTTCTTC.

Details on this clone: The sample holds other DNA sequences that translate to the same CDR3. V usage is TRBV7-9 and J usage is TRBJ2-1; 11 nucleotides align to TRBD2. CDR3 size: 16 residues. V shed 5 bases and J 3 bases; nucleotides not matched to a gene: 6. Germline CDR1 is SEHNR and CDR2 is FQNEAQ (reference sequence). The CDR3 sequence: CASSPLAGGNYNEQFF. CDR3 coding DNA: TGTGCCAGCAGCCCTTTAGCGGGGGGGAACTACAATGAGCAGTTCTTC.

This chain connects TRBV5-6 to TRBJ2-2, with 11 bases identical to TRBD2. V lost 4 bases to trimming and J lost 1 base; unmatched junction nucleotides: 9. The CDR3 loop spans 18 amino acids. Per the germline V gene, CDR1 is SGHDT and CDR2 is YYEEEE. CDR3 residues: CASSPLTSGMGNTGELFF. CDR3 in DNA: TGTGCCAGCAGCCCCCTGACTAGCGGGATGGGGAACACCGGGGAGCTGTTTTTT. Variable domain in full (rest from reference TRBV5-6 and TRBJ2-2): DAGVTQSPTHLIKTRGQQVTLRCSPKSGHDTVSWYQQALGQGPQFIFQYYEEEERQRGNFPDRFSGHQFPNYSSELNVNALLLGDSALYLCASSPLTSGMGNTGELFFGEGSRLTVL.

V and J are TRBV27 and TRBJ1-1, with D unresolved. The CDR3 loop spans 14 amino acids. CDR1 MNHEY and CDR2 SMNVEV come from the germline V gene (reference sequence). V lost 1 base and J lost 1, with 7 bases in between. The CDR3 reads CASSLYVENTEAFF. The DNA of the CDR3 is TGTGCCAGCAGTTTATATGTAGAGAACACTGAAGCTTTCTTT.

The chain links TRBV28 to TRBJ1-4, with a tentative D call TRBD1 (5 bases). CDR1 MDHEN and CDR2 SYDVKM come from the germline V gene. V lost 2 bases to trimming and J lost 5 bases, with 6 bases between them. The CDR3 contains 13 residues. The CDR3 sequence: CASSLGGNEKLFF. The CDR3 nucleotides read TGTGCCAGCAGTTTAGGGGGGAATGAAAAACTGTTTTTT.

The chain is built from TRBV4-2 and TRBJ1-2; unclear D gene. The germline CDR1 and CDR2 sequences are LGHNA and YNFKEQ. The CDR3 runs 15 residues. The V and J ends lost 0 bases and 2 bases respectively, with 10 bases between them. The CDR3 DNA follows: TGTGCCAGCAGCCAAGATCGAACAGCAAACTATGGCTACACCTTC. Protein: CASSQDRTANYGYTF.

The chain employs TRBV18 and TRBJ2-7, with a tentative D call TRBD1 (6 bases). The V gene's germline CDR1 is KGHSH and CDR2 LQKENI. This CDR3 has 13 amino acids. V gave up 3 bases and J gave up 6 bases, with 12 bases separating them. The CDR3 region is CASSPREGGEQYF. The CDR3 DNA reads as TGTGCCAGCTCACCCAGGGAAGGGGGCGAGCAGTACTTC.

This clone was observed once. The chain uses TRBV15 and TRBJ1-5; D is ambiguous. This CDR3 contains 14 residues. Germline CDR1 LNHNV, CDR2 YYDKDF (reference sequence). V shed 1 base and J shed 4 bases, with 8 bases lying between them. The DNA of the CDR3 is TGTGCCACCAGCAGAGTTAGAGGAAATCAGCCCCAGCATTTT. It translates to CATSRVRGNQPQHF.

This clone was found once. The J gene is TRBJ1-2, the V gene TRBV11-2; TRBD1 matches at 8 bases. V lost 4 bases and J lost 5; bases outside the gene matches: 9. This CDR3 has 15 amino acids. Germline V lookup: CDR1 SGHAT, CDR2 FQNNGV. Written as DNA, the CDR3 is TGTGCCAGCAGCTCCACCGGGACAGGAAGGTATGGCTACACCTTC. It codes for CASSSTGTGRYGYTF.

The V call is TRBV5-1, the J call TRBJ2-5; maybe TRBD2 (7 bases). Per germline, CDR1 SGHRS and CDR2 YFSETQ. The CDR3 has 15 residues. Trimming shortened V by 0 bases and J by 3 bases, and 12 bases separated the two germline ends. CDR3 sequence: CASSLGGGLEETQYF. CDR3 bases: TGCGCCAGCAGCTTGGGGGGGGGCCTCGAAGAGACCCAGTACTTC.

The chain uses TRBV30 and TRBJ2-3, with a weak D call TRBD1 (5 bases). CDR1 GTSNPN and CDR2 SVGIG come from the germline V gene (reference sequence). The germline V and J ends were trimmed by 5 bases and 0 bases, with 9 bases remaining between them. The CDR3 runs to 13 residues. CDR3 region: CAWVRASTDTQYF. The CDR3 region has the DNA TGTGCCTGGGTCAGGGCTAGCACAGATACGCAGTATTTT.